Shown below are 25 T cell receptor beta chains from a single sample sequenced in a study of blood T cell repertoires in COVID-19. Sequencing was performed with immunoSEQ multiplex PCR; in TCRdb, only in-frame clones are kept and a portion is missing. The data show roughly 260,000 clones, with about nine tenths seen just once and more than 5% held by the top ten. Sequenced input: PBMCs or T cells enriched from blood (not recorded which). The receptors here all came from a woman in her twenties or thirties with acute COVID-19.

V usage is TRBV10-3 and J usage is TRBJ1-1; TRBD1 is a possible D gene (6 bases). Trimming pared 5 bases from V and 7 bases from J, leaving 17 bases between. CDR1 and CDR2 (germline): ENHRY, SYGVKD. This CDR3 is 14 amino acids long. This CDR3 reads CAISTPGHQNEAFF. The CDR3 coding sequence is TGTGCCATCAGTACCCCGGGACATCAAAATGAAGCTTTCTTT.

This sequence joins TRBV27 and TRBJ1-1, with D tentatively TRBD1 (6 bases). Per the germline V gene, CDR1 is MNHEY and CDR2 is SMNVEV (reference sequence). Trimming took off 7 bases at V and 6 bases at J, with 18 bases between the two ends. There are 14 residues in the CDR3. DNA for the CDR3: TGTGCCAGCAAGACGGTCGACAGGTACTCTGAAGCTTTCTTT. It translates to CASKTVDRYSEAFF.

This clone was found once. The chain has TRBV28 and TRBJ2-6, with 8 bases that match TRBD1. With V trimmed by 4 bases and J by 1 base, 9 bases remained unmatched. In germline, CDR1 is MDHEN, CDR2 SYDVKM. The CDR3 length is 18 residues. The CDR3 loop reads CASSSLGTGPSGANVLTF. The CDR3 DNA follows: TGTGCCAGCAGTTCGCTTGGGACAGGACCATCTGGGGCCAACGTCCTGACTTTC.

The V and J genes are TRBV19 and TRBJ1-5; the match to TRBD1 covers 7 bases. The germline V gene encodes CDR1 LNHDA and CDR2 SQIVND (reference sequence). The J segment lost 0 bases and the V segment lost 11 bases, leaving 16 bases of the junction unmatched. The CDR3 has 17 residues. CDR3 loop: CASFPGQSFYSNQPQHF. The DNA for the CDR3 is TGTGCCTCCTTCCCGGGACAGAGCTTCTATAGCAATCAGCCCCAGCATTTT.

The V gene is TRBV15, the J gene TRBJ1-4; D gene unclear. This CDR3 region has 16 residues. Germline CDR1 reads LNHNV; CDR2 reads YYDKDF (reference sequence). Trimming removed 1 base from V and 8 bases from J, with 17 bases in between. The CDR3 DNA follows: TGTGCCACCAGCAGAGCTTCCGGTGCGGGAAAGGAAAAACTGTTTTTT. Translation: CATSRASGAGKEKLFF. Full variable domain (remainder filled in from reference TRBV15 and TRBJ1-4): DAMVIQNPRYQVTQFGKPVTLSCSQTLNHNVMYWYQQKSSQAPKLLFHYYDKDFNNEADTPDNFQSRRPNTSFCFLDIRSPGLGDTAMYLCATSRASGAGKEKLFFGSGTQLSVL.

The chain has TRBV7-9 and TRBJ1-3; D not certain. The germline CDR1 and CDR2 sequences are SEHNR and FQNEAQ (reference sequence). Between the trimmed V and J ends, which lost 4 bases and 0 bases, there was a span of 13 bases. CDR3 length: 16 amino acids. CDR3 loop: CASSSAEEFSGNTIYF. CDR3 nucleotides: TGTGCCAGCAGCTCAGCAGAGGAGTTCTCTGGAAACACCATATATTTT.

The rearrangement uses TRBV19 and TRBJ1-3; 9 bases agree with TRBD1. Per germline, CDR1 LNHDA and CDR2 SQIVND (reference sequence). With V trimmed by 4 bases and J by 3 bases, 7 bases remained unmatched. CDR3 length equals 16 residues. CDR3 nucleotides: TGTGCCAGTAGTACCCCACAGGGGGCATATGGAAACACCATATATTTT. Its translation is CASSTPQGAYGNTIYF.

The chain recombines TRBV9 with TRBJ1-3; D perhaps matches TRBD1 (6 bases). There are 15 residues in the CDR3. V was clipped by 1 base and J by 0 bases, with 8 bases between them. Per germline, CDR1 SGDLS and CDR2 YYNGEE. CDR3 protein: CASSVTGNSGNTIYF. Written as DNA, the CDR3 is TGTGCCAGCAGCGTAACAGGGAACTCTGGAAACACCATATATTTT.

This clone was counted a few times. The chain carries TRBV6-5 and TRBJ1-6; maybe TRBD1 (6 bases). The CDR3 spans 15 residues. In germline, CDR1 is MNHEY, CDR2 SVGAGI. The V and J ends lost 6 bases and 10 bases respectively, with 19 bases between them. CDR3 protein: CASRARTANESPLHF. The DNA for the CDR3 is TGTGCCAGCAGAGCCCGGACAGCCAACGAGTCACCCCTCCACTTT.

CDR3 protein: CASRRGARLAGMDEQFF. DNA of the CDR3: TGTGCCAGCAGGCGGGGTGCGAGACTAGCGGGAATGGATGAGCAGTTCTTC. The rearrangement uses TRBV27 and TRBJ2-1; TRBD2 aligns across 11 bases. The germline V gene encodes CDR1 MNHEY and CDR2 SMNVEV (reference sequence). The V and J ends lost 6 bases and 8 bases, in that order; junction bases with no gene match: 15. CDR3 length equals 17 residues.

The J gene is TRBJ1-1, the V gene TRBV5-6; 7 bases are a match to TRBD1. The CDR3 has 14 amino acids. V shed 4 bases and J 0 bases; nucleotides not matched to a gene: 3. Germline CDR1 reads SGHDT; CDR2 reads YYEEEE. The CDR3 sequence: CASSRTGMNTEAFF. For the CDR3, the DNA is TGTGCCAGCAGCCGGACAGGAATGAACACTGAAGCTTTCTTT. Full variable domain (missing parts from reference TRBV5-6 and TRBJ1-1): DAGVTQSPTHLIKTRGQQVTLRCSPKSGHDTVSWYQQALGQGPQFIFQYYEEEERQRGNFPDRFSGHQFPNYSSELNVNALLLGDSALYLCASSRTGMNTEAFFGQGTRLTVV.

The rearrangement uses TRBV3-1 (or the pseudogene TRBV3-2) and TRBJ2-3, with 9 bases that match TRBD1. J gave up 6 bases and V 3 bases, and 4 bases lay outside the gene matches. The CDR3 is 14 residues long. Looked up from germline, CDR1 is LGHDT and CDR2 is YNNKEL (reference sequence). The CDR3 is CASSQEDRGDTQYF. The CDR3 bases are TGTGCCAGCAGCCAGGAAGACAGGGGGGATACGCAGTATTTT.

The rearrangement joins TRBV7-9 to TRBJ1-1; D may be TRBD1 (6 bases). The V end was cut by 5 bases, the J end by 4 bases, with 17 bases between. Germline V gene sequence: CDR1 SEHNR, CDR2 FQNEAQ (reference sequence). This CDR3 spans 15 amino acids. For the CDR3, the DNA is TGTGCCAGCAGCCCACCGCGGGGGGCGGCCACTGAAGCTTTCTTT. Translation: CASSPPRGAATEAFF. Complete variable domain (other parts from reference TRBV7-9 and TRBJ1-1): DTGVSQNPRHKITKRGQNVTFRCDPISEHNRLYWYRQTLGQGPEFLTYFQNEAQLEKSRLLSDRFSAERPKGSFSTLEIQRTEQGDSAMYLCASSPPRGAATEAFFGQGTRLTVV.

The chain is built from TRBV7-9 and TRBJ2-2, with 7 bases aligning to TRBD2. The CDR3 is 16 amino acids. Losses at the gene ends were 4 bases for V and 5 bases for J; bases not matched to a gene: 10. The germline gives CDR1 SEHNR, CDR2 FQNEAQ (reference sequence). CDR3 loop: CASSSLLAFETGELFF. In DNA form, the CDR3 reads TGTGCCAGCAGCTCTCTACTAGCGTTCGAAACCGGGGAGCTGTTTTTT.

CDR3 loop: CAWKGQGPNQPQHF. The DNA of the CDR3 is TGTGCCTGGAAAGGACAGGGGCCCAATCAGCCCCAGCATTTT. This chain connects TRBV30 to TRBJ1-5; 9 nucleotides agree with TRBD1. Germline assignment: CDR1 GTSNPN and CDR2 SVGIG (reference sequence). V trimming: 4 bases; J trimming: 3 bases; junction bases outside the gene matches: 4. CDR3 length equals 14 residues. Full variable domain (remainder filled in from reference TRBV30 and TRBJ1-5): SQTIHQWPATLVQPVGSPLSLECTVEGTSNPNLYWYRQAAGRGLQLLFYSVGIGQISSEVPQNLSASRPQDRQFILSSKKLLLSDSGFYLCAWKGQGPNQPQHFGDGTRLSIL.

This clone has just a few counts. V usage is TRBV5-6 and J usage is TRBJ1-5; a weak D match, TRBD1 (6 bases). Germline loops: CDR1 SGHDT, CDR2 YYEEEE. Trimming took 2 bases from V and 4 from J, leaving 19 bases between them. There are 17 residues in the CDR3. CDR3 DNA sequence: TGTGCCAGCAGCTTCTGGTCAGGACCTCAGGGGAATCAGCCCCAGCATTTT. Residues: CASSFWSGPQGNQPQHF.

This chain uses TRBV15 with TRBJ1-1; D possibly corresponds to TRBD1 (6 bases). The CDR3 is made up of 13 amino acids. V dropped 8 bases and J dropped 3 bases, with 13 bases sitting between them. Per the germline V gene, CDR1 is LNHNV and CDR2 is YYDKDF (reference sequence). The DNA of the CDR3 is TGTGCCACCCGTACAGGGTTCGACACTGAAGCTTTCTTT. Translated, it gives CATRTGFDTEAFF. The entire variable domain, with the rest obtained from reference TRBV15 and TRBJ1-1, is as follows: DAMVIQNPRYQVTQFGKPVTLSCSQTLNHNVMYWYQQKSSQAPKLLFHYYDKDFNNEADTPDNFQSRRPNTSFCFLDIRSPGLGDTAMYLCATRTGFDTEAFFGQGTRLTVV.

The chain recombines TRBV10-3 with TRBJ2-3; TRBD2 might be the D (6 bases). CDR3 length: 16 residues. V was shortened by 0 bases and J by 6 bases, with 16 bases between the two germline ends. The germline gives CDR1 ENHRY, CDR2 SYGVKD. Here the CDR3 DNA reads TGTGCCATCAGTGAGTCCGGCGGGACGGTTTGGGATACGCAGTATTTT. Translating gives CAISESGGTVWDTQYF.

The chain combines TRBV7-8 with TRBJ1-5; 9 nucleotides agree with TRBD1. V lost 4 bases and J lost 7; bases outside the gene matches: 5. This CDR3 is built from 14 residues. Germline CDR1 SGHVS, CDR2 FQNEAQ. CDR3 region: CASSSDRGRQPQHF. CDR3 DNA sequence: TGTGCCAGCAGCTCTGACAGGGGGAGACAGCCCCAGCATTTT.

The chain links TRBV11-2 to TRBJ2-3; D is perhaps TRBD1 (5 bases). The germline CDR1 and CDR2 sequences are SGHAT and FQNNGV. Trimming shortened V by 2 bases and J by 2 bases, and 11 bases separated the two germline ends. This CDR3 is 15 amino acids long. The CDR3 DNA sequence: TGTGCCAGCAGCTTATTACAGGCCGTCACAGATACGCAGTATTTT. This gives the protein CASSLLQAVTDTQYF.

The genes are TRBV2 and TRBJ2-7; D remains ambiguous. Germline V gene sequence: CDR1 SNHLY, CDR2 FYNNEI. Trimming pared 2 bases from V and 7 bases from J, leaving 12 bases between. The CDR3 totals 13 residues. Here the CDR3 reads CASSEPNLREQYF. CDR3 DNA sequence: TGTGCCAGCAGTGAACCTAATTTACGTGAGCAGTACTTC.

The chain has TRBV13 and TRBJ2-1; tentative D call: TRBD2 (5 bases). V was shortened by 5 bases and J by 6 bases, with 11 bases between the two germline ends. CDR3 size: 13 residues. The germline V gene has CDR1 PRHDT and CDR2 FYEKMQ (reference sequence). CDR3 coding DNA: TGTGCCAGCAGCCCCAGGCTAGCCAATGAGCAGTTCTTC. Amino acid sequence: CASSPRLANEQFF.

The V call is TRBV2, the J call TRBJ2-7; 15 bases agree with TRBD2. J gave up 7 bases and V 7 bases, and 8 bases lay outside the gene matches. Germline V gene sequence: CDR1 SNHLY, CDR2 FYNNEI. The CDR3 sequence is 15 residues long. The CDR3 reads CASKMLGLAGGEQYF. In DNA, the CDR3 is TGTGCCAGCAAGATGTTGGGACTAGCGGGGGGAGAGCAGTACTTC.

The V call is TRBV19, the J call TRBJ2-3, with 8 bases fitting TRBD1. The germline V gene has CDR1 LNHDA and CDR2 SQIVND (reference sequence). V dropped 7 bases and J dropped 3; count of bases not matched to a gene: 6. The length of the CDR3 is 14 residues. As DNA, the CDR3 is TGTGCCAGTACAATCGGGACAGGTACAGATACGCAGTATTTT. It specifies CASTIGTGTDTQYF.

The chain uses TRBV10-3 and TRBJ2-7; 11 nucleotides agree with TRBD2. V lost 9 bases to trimming and J lost 5 bases; unmatched junction nucleotides: 9. CDR1 and CDR2 from the germline V gene are ENHRY and SYGVKD. CDR3 size: 14 residues. The CDR3 DNA sequence: TGTGCCATAGCGCAACTTAGCGGGGGGGACGAGCAGTACTTC. It yields the protein CAIAQLSGGDEQYF.